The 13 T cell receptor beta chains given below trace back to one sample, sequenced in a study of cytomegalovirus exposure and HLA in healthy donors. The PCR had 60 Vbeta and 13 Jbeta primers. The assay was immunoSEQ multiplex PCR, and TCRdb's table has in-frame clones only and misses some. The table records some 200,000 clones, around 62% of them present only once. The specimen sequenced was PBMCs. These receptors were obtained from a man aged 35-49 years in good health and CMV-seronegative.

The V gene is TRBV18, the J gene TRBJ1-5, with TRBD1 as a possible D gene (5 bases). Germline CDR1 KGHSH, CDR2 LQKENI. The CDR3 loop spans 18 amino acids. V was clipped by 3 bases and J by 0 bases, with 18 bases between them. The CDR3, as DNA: TGTGCCAGCTCACCCGACAGCTTCCAGCCTTATAGCAATCAGCCCCAGCATTTT. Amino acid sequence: CASSPDSFQPYSNQPQHF. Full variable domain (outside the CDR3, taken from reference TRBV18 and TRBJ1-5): NAGVMQNPRHLVRRRGQEARLRCSPMKGHSHVYWYRQLPEEGLKFMVYLQKENIIDESGMPKERFSAEFPKEGPSILRIQQVVRGDSAAYFCASSPDSFQPYSNQPQHFGDGTRLSIL.

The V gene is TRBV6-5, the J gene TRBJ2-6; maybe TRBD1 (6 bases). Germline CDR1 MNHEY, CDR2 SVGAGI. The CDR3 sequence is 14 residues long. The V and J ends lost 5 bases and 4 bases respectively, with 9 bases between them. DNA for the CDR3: TGTGCCAGCAGTACAGGGAGAGGGGCCAACGTCCTGACTTTC. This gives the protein CASSTGRGANVLTF.

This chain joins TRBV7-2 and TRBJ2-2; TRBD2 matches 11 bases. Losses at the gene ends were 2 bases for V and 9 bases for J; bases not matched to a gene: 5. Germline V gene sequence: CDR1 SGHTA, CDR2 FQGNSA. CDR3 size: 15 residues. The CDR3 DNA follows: TGTGCCAGCAGCTTAACGACTAGCGGGACCCGGGAGCTGTTTTTT. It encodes CASSLTTSGTRELFF.

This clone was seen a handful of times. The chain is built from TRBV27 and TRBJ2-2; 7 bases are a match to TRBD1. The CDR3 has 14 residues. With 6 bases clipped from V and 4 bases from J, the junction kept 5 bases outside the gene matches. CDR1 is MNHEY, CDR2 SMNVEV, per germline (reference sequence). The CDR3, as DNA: TGTGCCAGCAGAACAGGGGTTCGCACCGGGGAGCTGTTTTTT. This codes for CASRTGVRTGELFF.

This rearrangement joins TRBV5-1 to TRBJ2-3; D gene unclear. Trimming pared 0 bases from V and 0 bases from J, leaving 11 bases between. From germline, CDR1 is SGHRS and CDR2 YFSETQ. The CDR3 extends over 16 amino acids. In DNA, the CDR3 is TGCGCCAGCAGCTTGGAGGCAGCGCAAAGCACAGATACGCAGTATTTT. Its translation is CASSLEAAQSTDTQYF.

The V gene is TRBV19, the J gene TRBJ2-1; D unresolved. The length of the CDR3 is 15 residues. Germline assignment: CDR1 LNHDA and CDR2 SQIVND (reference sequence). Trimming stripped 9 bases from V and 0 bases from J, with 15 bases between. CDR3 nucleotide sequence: TGTGCCAGCTCCTTAACAGCCACCTCCTACAATGAGCAGTTCTTC. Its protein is CASSLTATSYNEQFF.

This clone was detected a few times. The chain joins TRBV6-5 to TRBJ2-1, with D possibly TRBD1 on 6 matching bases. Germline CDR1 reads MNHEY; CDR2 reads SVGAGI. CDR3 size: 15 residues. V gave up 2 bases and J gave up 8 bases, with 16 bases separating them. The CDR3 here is CASSYNRVQWDEQFF. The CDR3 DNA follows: TGTGCCAGCAGTTACAACAGGGTTCAATGGGATGAGCAGTTCTTC.

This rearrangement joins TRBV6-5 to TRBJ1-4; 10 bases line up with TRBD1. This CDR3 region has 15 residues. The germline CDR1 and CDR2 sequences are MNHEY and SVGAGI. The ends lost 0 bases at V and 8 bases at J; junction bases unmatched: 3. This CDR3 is CASSYSGTGEEKLFF. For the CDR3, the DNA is TGTGCCAGCAGTTACTCCGGGACAGGGGAGGAAAAACTGTTTTTT.

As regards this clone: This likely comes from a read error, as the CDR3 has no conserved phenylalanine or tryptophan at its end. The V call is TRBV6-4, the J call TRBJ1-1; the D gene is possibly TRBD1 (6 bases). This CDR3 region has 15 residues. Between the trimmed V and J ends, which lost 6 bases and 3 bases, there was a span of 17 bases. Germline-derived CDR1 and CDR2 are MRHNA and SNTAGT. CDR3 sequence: CASRLSQDRDTEAFL. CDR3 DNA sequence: TGTGCCAGCAGACTCAGCCAGGACAGAGACACTGAAGCTTTCCTT.

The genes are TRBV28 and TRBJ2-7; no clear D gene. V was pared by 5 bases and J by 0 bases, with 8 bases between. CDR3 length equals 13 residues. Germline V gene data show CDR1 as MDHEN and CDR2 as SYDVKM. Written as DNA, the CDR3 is TGTGCCAGCAGTGTCTCAGACTCCTACGAGCAGTACTTC. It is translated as CASSVSDSYEQYF.

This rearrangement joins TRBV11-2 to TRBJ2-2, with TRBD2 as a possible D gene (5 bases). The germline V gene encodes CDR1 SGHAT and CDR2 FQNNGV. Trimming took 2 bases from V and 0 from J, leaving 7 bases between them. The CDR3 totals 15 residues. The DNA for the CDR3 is TGTGCCAGCAGCTTATTAGCGTCGAACACCGGGGAGCTGTTTTTT. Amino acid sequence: CASSLLASNTGELFF.

This CDR3 is CASSLELATYEQYF. CDR3 sequence (DNA): TGTGCCAGCAGCTTGGAATTAGCGACCTACGAGCAGTACTTC. V is TRBV5-8 and J is TRBJ2-7; tentatively, D is TRBD2 (5 bases). Germline V gene sequence: CDR1 SGHTS, CDR2 YDEGEE. Trimming left V 0 bases short and J 2 bases short, with 9 bases between. The CDR3 extends over 14 amino acids.

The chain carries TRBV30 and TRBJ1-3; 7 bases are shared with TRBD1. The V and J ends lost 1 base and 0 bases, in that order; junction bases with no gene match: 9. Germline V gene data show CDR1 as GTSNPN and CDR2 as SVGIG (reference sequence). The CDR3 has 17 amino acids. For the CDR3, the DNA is TGTGCCTGGAGTGCCCCTAACAGGGGCGGCTCTGGAAACACCATATATTTT. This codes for CAWSAPNRGGSGNTIYF.